A selection of T cell receptor beta chains follows, all from one sample in a study of spatial heterogeneity in lung cancer. One entry per CDR3 protein results from TCRdb running MiXCR on the 5' RACE reads. The sample carries tens of thousands of distinct CDR3 sequences, about 14% recorded once. The sequencing here drew on PBMCs, taken at surgery. These receptor sequences come from a male donor with early-stage non-small cell lung cancer. The CDR3 runs from the conserved cysteine through the conserved F or W. The D gene is left open where the match is weak. Clone size is given for some rows only: seen once, a few or many times, or a class if the clone is expanded.

CDR3nt: TGCAGCGTTGGAAGGGGACAGATCACAGATACGCAGTATTTT; CDR3aa: CSVGRGQITDTQYF; v_gene: TRBV29-1; j_gene: TRBJ2-3; d_gene: TRBD1; abundance: many
CDR3nt: TGTGCCAGCAGCTTGGAACTAGCGGGAGGAAATGAGCAGTTCTTC; CDR3aa: CASSLELAGGNEQFF; v_gene: TRBV5-4; j_gene: TRBJ2-1; d_gene: TRBD2; abundance: many
CDR3nt: TGTGCCAGCAGCGTTGAAGGGACAGTGAACACTGAAGCTTTCTTT; CDR3aa: CASSVEGTVNTEAFF; v_gene: TRBV9; j_gene: TRBJ1-1; d_gene: TRBD1; abundance: many
CDR3nt: TGTGCCACCAGCATTTCGTTAGTATCAGCTGGAAACACCATATATTTT; CDR3aa: CATSISLVSAGNTIYF; v_gene: TRBV15; j_gene: TRBJ1-3; d_gene: -; abundance: -
CDR3nt: TGTGCCAGCAGCTACGAACAGGGGAACTATGGCTACACCTTC; CDR3aa: CASSYEQGNYGYTF; v_gene: TRBV7-9; j_gene: TRBJ1-2; d_gene: TRBD1; abundance: few
CDR3nt: TGCAGCGTGCTCCCGCAGGGGGCTTACGAGCAGTACTTC; CDR3aa: CSVLPQGAYEQYF; v_gene: TRBV29-1; j_gene: TRBJ2-7; d_gene: TRBD1; abundance: many
CDR3nt: TGCAGCGTTCGGGGGACAGCCTACAATGAGCAGTTCTTC; CDR3aa: CSVRGTAYNEQFF; v_gene: TRBV29-1; j_gene: TRBJ2-1; d_gene: -; abundance: many
CDR3nt: TGTGCCAGCAGCTTATCTATGGCAGGAGCCTACAATGAGCAGTTCTTC; CDR3aa: CASSLSMAGAYNEQFF; v_gene: TRBV7-8; j_gene: TRBJ2-1; d_gene: -; abundance: few
CDR3nt: TGCGCCACCAGGCCGGGCGGGGGAGCAGATACGCAGTATTTT; CDR3aa: CATRPGGGADTQYF; v_gene: TRBV5-1; j_gene: TRBJ2-3; d_gene: TRBD2; abundance: few
CDR3nt: TGTGCCAGTAGTATTCAGCCCGAACTAGCGGGAAGCACAGATACGCAGTATTTT; CDR3aa: CASSIQPELAGSTDTQYF; v_gene: TRBV19; j_gene: TRBJ2-3; d_gene: TRBD2; abundance: few
CDR3nt: TGCAGCGTTGAAATGAGGGGGGAAGAGCAGTACTTC; CDR3aa: CSVEMRGEEQYF; v_gene: TRBV29-1; j_gene: TRBJ2-7; d_gene: -; abundance: -
CDR3nt: TGCGCCAGCAGTTTAGGGGGATACGAGCCCGAGCAGTACTTC; CDR3aa: CASSLGGYEPEQYF; v_gene: TRBV10-2; j_gene: TRBJ2-7; d_gene: -; abundance: few
CDR3nt: TGTGCCAGCAGCCCTAGTCAGGGTCCCTACGAGCAGTACTTC; CDR3aa: CASSPSQGPYEQYF; v_gene: TRBV11-2; j_gene: TRBJ2-7; d_gene: -; abundance: many
CDR3nt: TGTGCCAGCACCCACTGGAGGGATGGCTACACCTTC; CDR3aa: CASTHWRDGYTF; v_gene: TRBV9; j_gene: TRBJ1-2; d_gene: -; abundance: many
CDR3nt: TGTGCCAGCAGCTTGGCCAACGGAATGAACTATGGCTACACCTTC; CDR3aa: CASSLANGMNYGYTF; v_gene: TRBV5-4; j_gene: TRBJ1-2; d_gene: -; abundance: few
CDR3nt: TGTGCCAGCAGCCCAGCAGGGGGCCGCTACGAGCAGTACTTC; CDR3aa: CASSPAGGRYEQYF; v_gene: TRBV6-1; j_gene: TRBJ2-7; d_gene: TRBD1; abundance: many
CDR3nt: TGTGCCAGCAGCGCGGCTAGGGGACCGACCTATGGCTACACCTTC; CDR3aa: CASSAARGPTYGYTF; v_gene: TRBV5-5; j_gene: TRBJ1-2; d_gene: -; abundance: many
CDR3nt: TGTGCCAGCAGTGAGGGAAGAACTGAAGCTTTCTTT; CDR3aa: CASSEGRTEAFF; v_gene: TRBV6-5; j_gene: TRBJ1-1; d_gene: -; abundance: -
CDR3nt: TGCGCCAGCAGCCAACTTACAGGGAGCGGCACTGAAGCTTTCTTT; CDR3aa: CASSQLTGSGTEAFF; v_gene: TRBV4-1; j_gene: TRBJ1-1; d_gene: -; abundance: few
CDR3nt: TGTGCCAGCAGTTACTCGAGCAGGCTTTCTTACAATGAGCAGTTCTTC; CDR3aa: CASSYSSRLSYNEQFF; v_gene: TRBV6-2/TRBV6-3; j_gene: TRBJ2-1; d_gene: -; abundance: many
CDR3nt: TGTGCCAGCAGCTTAAGGGGTCTGACATCCTACAATGAGCAGTTCTTC; CDR3aa: CASSLRGLTSYNEQFF; v_gene: TRBV11-2; j_gene: TRBJ2-1; d_gene: -; abundance: -
CDR3nt: TGTGCCAGCAGTTTAGGGGGGCCTGAAGCTTTCTTT; CDR3aa: CASSLGGPEAFF; v_gene: TRBV12-3/TRBV12-4; j_gene: TRBJ1-1; d_gene: -; abundance: -
CDR3nt: TGTGCCAGCAGCGACGGGACAGGGGGAGCTGTCACTGAAGCTTTCTTT; CDR3aa: CASSDGTGGAVTEAFF; v_gene: TRBV3-1; j_gene: TRBJ1-1; d_gene: TRBD1; abundance: many
CDR3nt: TGTGCCAGCAGCTTAGATTGGGACTACGAGCAGTACTTC; CDR3aa: CASSLDWDYEQYF; v_gene: TRBV7-9; j_gene: TRBJ2-7; d_gene: -; abundance: -